The next 10 T cell receptor beta chains were all read from a single sample in a study of T cell changes during pregnancy in multiple sclerosis. The protocol was immunoSEQ multiplex PCR, while the TCRdb copy is restricted to in-frame clones and leaves out a portion. The table includes 75,000 to 95,000 clones, around 93% detected once. The starting material was peripheral blood, obtained in the first trimester of pregnancy. The source of these receptors is a female donor in good health, enrolled as a control in a pregnancy study.

This clone was found a few times. The rearrangement uses TRBV4-1 and TRBJ1-1; unclear D gene. Germline lookup yields CDR1 MGHRA and CDR2 YSYEKL. There are 14 residues in the CDR3. V lost 2 bases, J lost 0 bases, and 7 bases lay in between. In DNA, the CDR3 is TGCGCCAGCAGCCAAATCCTTATGAACACTGAAGCTTTCTTT. It codes for CASSQILMNTEAFF.

The chain links TRBV28 to TRBJ1-3; the match to TRBD1 covers 9 bases. V dropped 10 bases and J dropped 4; count of bases not matched to a gene: 8. The CDR3 is made up of 14 amino acids. Per the germline V gene, CDR1 is MDHEN and CDR2 is SYDVKM. DNA for the CDR3: TGTGCCACCTCGCGACAGGGGGAAGGAAACACCATATATTTT. Translated: CATSRQGEGNTIYF.

This clone was detected a few times. The chain couples TRBV14 to TRBJ1-5, with D hard to call. The germline gives CDR1 SGHDN, CDR2 FVKESK. V was shortened by 4 bases and J by 7 bases, with 14 bases between the two germline ends. The CDR3 runs 14 residues. The CDR3 region is CASSLIGDWQPQHF. The DNA of the CDR3 is TGTGCCAGCAGCCTGATCGGAGATTGGCAGCCCCAGCATTTT.

The chain uses TRBV4-1 and TRBJ2-1, with 9 nucleotides matching TRBD2. Germline V CDR1 and CDR2: MGHRA, YSYEKL. V shed 0 bases and J 6 bases; nucleotides not matched to a gene: 6. The CDR3 sequence is 16 residues long. This chain's CDR3 is CASSQERRGGINEQFF. The CDR3, as DNA: TGCGCCAGCAGCCAAGAACGGCGGGGGGGAATCAATGAGCAGTTCTTC.

The chain has TRBV18 and TRBJ1-2; D uncertain. CDR3 size: 15 residues. Germline values: CDR1 KGHSH, CDR2 LQKENI. V was trimmed by 2 bases and J by 4 bases, leaving 14 bases between them. The CDR3, as DNA: TGTGCCAGCTCACCAACCCGCCAGTACAGCTATGGCTACACCTTC. As protein: CASSPTRQYSYGYTF.

V gene TRBV7-3 combines with J gene TRBJ2-7; D might be TRBD2 (5 bases). The V and J ends lost 0 bases and 5 bases respectively, with 11 bases between them. Germline assignment: CDR1 SGHTA and CDR2 FQGTGA. The CDR3 has 14 residues. CDR3 DNA: TGTGCCAGCAGCTTAACGCGGGCCGGGGACGAGCAGTACTTC. Its protein is CASSLTRAGDEQYF.

V gene TRBV29-1 combines with J gene TRBJ2-3, with 10 bases aligning to TRBD2. V dropped 6 bases and J dropped 4; count of bases not matched to a gene: 10. Germline CDR1 SQVTM, CDR2 ANQGSEA. The CDR3 runs 15 residues. The DNA of the CDR3 is TGCAGCGTCACTAAGCGGGGGGGCGTCTCAGATACGCAGTATTTT. Its protein product is CSVTKRGGVSDTQYF.

The V call is TRBV7-9, the J call TRBJ2-2; D may be TRBD1 (5 bases). Germline V gives CDR1 SEHNR, CDR2 FQNEAQ (reference sequence). Trimming stripped 10 bases from V and 2 bases from J, with 17 bases between. This CDR3 spans 15 amino acids. CDR3 protein: CATVVAGKNTGELFF. CDR3 bases: TGTGCCACCGTAGTGGCAGGGAAAAACACCGGGGAGCTGTTTTTT.

The chain recombines TRBV6-5 with TRBJ2-7; tentative D call: TRBD1 (5 bases). V lost 6 bases to trimming and J lost 0 bases, with 12 bases between them. Germline V gene lookup returns CDR1 MNHEY and CDR2 SVGAGI. The CDR3 contains 14 residues. For the CDR3, the DNA is TGTGCCAGCAGCTGGACACGGAACTCCTACGAGCAGTACTTC. This gives the protein CASSWTRNSYEQYF.

This chain uses TRBV5-8 with TRBJ1-5; D is ambiguous. The CDR3 loop spans 12 amino acids. Between the trimmed V and J ends, which lost 2 bases and 7 bases, there was a span of 7 bases. Germline loops: CDR1 SGHTS, CDR2 YDEGEE. The CDR3 nucleotides read TGTGCCAGCAGCTTCGGGGAACAGCCCCAGCATTTT. Translation: CASSFGEQPQHF. Filled out from reference TRBV5-8 and TRBJ1-5, the complete variable domain reads EAGVTQSPTHLIKTRGQQATLRCSPISGHTSVYWYQQALGLGLQFLLWYDEGEERNRGNFPPRFSGRQFPNYSSELNVNALELEDSALYLCASSFGEQPQHFGDGTRLSIL.